These T cell receptor beta chains were read from a single sample in a study of T cell therapy after organ transplantation. Some clones are missing from TCRdb's copy, which holds only in-frame ones; the method was immunoSEQ multiplex PCR. The profile shows 3,000 to 4,000 clones, around 69% of them singletons. For these receptors, no antigen is known. The specimen comprised CD8+ T cells from blood, sampled after autologous CMV-specific T cell therapy. These receptors all stem from a human patient who had received a solid organ transplant and had CMV disease. The graft donor may be the source of some T cells. Each CDR3 is given with its conserved first and last residue. D genes are given only for firm matches. Clone size is stated in some rows and not others, as once, few, many or a class when expanded.

CDR3 protein: CASSSPRTGYTF
CDR3 DNA: TGTGCCAGCAGCTCCCCGCGAACCGGCTACACCTTC
D gene: NA
J gene: TRBJ1-2
clone size: NA
V gene: TRBV11-2

CDR3 protein: CASRRSNEQFF
CDR3 DNA: TGTGCCAGCAGAAGGAGTAATGAGCAGTTCTTC
D gene: NA
J gene: TRBJ2-1
clone size: once
V gene: TRBV27

CDR3 protein: CASSLVFGTGRSYNEQFF
CDR3 DNA: TGTGCCAGCAGCTTAGTTTTCGGGACAGGGCGATCCTACAATGAGCAGTTCTTC
D gene: TRBD1
J gene: TRBJ2-1
clone size: few
V gene: TRBV5-5

CDR3 protein: CASSPYQWGRAGGYNSPLHF
CDR3 DNA: TGTGCCAGCAGCCCCTACCAGTGGGGCAGGGCGGGGGGATATAATTCACCCCTCCACTTT
D gene: NA
J gene: TRBJ1-6
clone size: NA
V gene: TRBV9

CDR3 protein: CATSEEGAPYEQYF
CDR3 DNA: TGTGCCACCTCTGAGGAGGGAGCACCCTACGAGCAGTACTTC
D gene: NA
J gene: TRBJ2-7
clone size: medium-sized
V gene: TRBV5-6

CDR3 protein: CAISESGAGGYNEQFF
CDR3 DNA: TGTGCCATCAGTGAGTCCGGCGCGGGAGGCTACAATGAGCAGTTCTTC
D gene: TRBD2
J gene: TRBJ2-1
clone size: NA
V gene: TRBV10-3

CDR3 protein: CASSPGQGLGEQFF
CDR3 DNA: TGTGCCAGCAGCCCCGGACAGGGTCTGGGCGAGCAGTTCTTC
D gene: TRBD1
J gene: TRBJ2-1
clone size: NA
V gene: TRBV4-2

CDR3 protein: CASSPYQGMGTEAFF
CDR3 DNA: TGTGCCAGCAGCCCCTACCAAGGAATGGGCACTGAAGCTTTCTTT
D gene: NA
J gene: TRBJ1-1
clone size: once
V gene: TRBV6-1

CDR3 protein: CASSPPVASGTEAFF
CDR3 DNA: TGTGCCAGCAGCCCCCCAGTGGCTTCTGGGACTGAAGCTTTCTTT
D gene: NA
J gene: TRBJ1-1
clone size: once
V gene: TRBV13

CDR3 protein: CASSQDQTSWGEQYF
CDR3 DNA: TGTGCCAGCAGCCAGGATCAGACCTCTTGGGGCGAGCAGTACTTC
D gene: NA
J gene: TRBJ2-7
clone size: NA
V gene: TRBV7-8

CDR3 protein: CASSSFPGLGWDEQYF
CDR3 DNA: TGTGCCAGCAGCTCCTTCCCGGGACTAGGATGGGACGAGCAGTACTTC
D gene: TRBD2
J gene: TRBJ2-7
clone size: medium-sized
V gene: TRBV7-9

CDR3 protein: CASSGGQGGADTQYF
CDR3 DNA: TGTGCCAGCAGCGGGGGACAGGGTGGCGCAGATACGCAGTATTTT
D gene: TRBD1
J gene: TRBJ2-3
clone size: NA
V gene: TRBV7-9

CDR3 protein: CASSLYPLGVGDSPLHF
CDR3 DNA: TGTGCCAGCAGCTTATATCCCCTGGGGGTAGGGGATTCACCCCTCCACTTT
D gene: NA
J gene: TRBJ1-6
clone size: NA
V gene: TRBV7-9

CDR3 protein: CASSKALGADYREREPGELFF
CDR3 DNA: TGTGCCAGCAGCAAAGCGCTAGGGGCGGACTACCGGGAGCGGGAGCCCGGGGAGCTGTTTTTT
D gene: NA
J gene: TRBJ2-2
clone size: NA
V gene: TRBV21-1

CDR3 protein: CASSPNGVAGELFF
CDR3 DNA: TGCGCCAGCAGCCCTAATGGGGTAGCCGGGGAGCTGTTTTTT
D gene: NA
J gene: TRBJ2-2
clone size: few
V gene: TRBV4-3

CDR3 protein: CASSVATTSGTSTDTQYF
CDR3 DNA: TGTGCCAGCAGCGTAGCTACGACTAGCGGGACTAGCACAGATACGCAGTATTTT
D gene: TRBD2
J gene: TRBJ2-3
clone size: once
V gene: TRBV9

CDR3 protein: CSVEVVEGVSPGTQYF
CDR3 DNA: TGCAGCGTTGAAGTCGTAGAGGGTGTTAGCCCCGGTACGCAGTATTTT
D gene: NA
J gene: TRBJ2-3
clone size: NA
V gene: TRBV29-1

CDR3 protein: CASSVLGGSTDTQYF
CDR3 DNA: TGTGCCAGCAGCGTGTTAGGGGGTAGCACAGATACGCAGTATTTT
D gene: NA
J gene: TRBJ2-3
clone size: NA
V gene: TRBV7-9

CDR3 protein: CASSLPERGYEQYF
CDR3 DNA: TGTGCCAGCAGCTTGCCCGAACGGGGGTACGAGCAGTACTTC
D gene: NA
J gene: TRBJ2-7
clone size: NA
V gene: TRBV5-4

CDR3 protein: CASSLIDSGNEQFF
CDR3 DNA: TGTGCCAGCAGCTTAATCGATAGCGGCAATGAGCAGTTCTTC
D gene: NA
J gene: TRBJ2-1
clone size: NA
V gene: TRBV7-6

CDR3 protein: CASSFPGRLAASYEQYF
CDR3 DNA: TGTGCCAGCAGCTTTCCGGGTCGGCTAGCGGCCTCCTACGAGCAGTACTTC
D gene: TRBD2
J gene: TRBJ2-7
clone size: NA
V gene: TRBV5-8

CDR3 protein: CASSPGTPWLDEQFF
CDR3 DNA: TGTGCCAGCAGCCCAGGGACTCCCTGGCTGGATGAGCAGTTCTTC
D gene: NA
J gene: TRBJ2-1
clone size: NA
V gene: TRBV7-9

CDR3 protein: CASSVGVGETQYF
CDR3 DNA: TGTGCCAGCAGTGTAGGGGTCGGAGAGACCCAGTACTTC
D gene: NA
J gene: TRBJ2-5
clone size: NA
V gene: TRBV2

CDR3 protein: CAISERGVVTEAFF
CDR3 DNA: TGTGCCATCAGTGAGAGAGGGGTAGTGACTGAAGCTTTCTTT
D gene: NA
J gene: TRBJ1-1
clone size: NA
V gene: TRBV10-3

CDR3 protein: CASSFGTYEQYF
CDR3 DNA: TGTGCCAGCAGCTTCGGGACCTACGAGCAGTACTTC
D gene: NA
J gene: TRBJ2-7
clone size: NA
V gene: TRBV5-6

CDR3 protein: CASSPLDPQFF
CDR3 DNA: TGTGCCAGCAGTCCCCTTGACCCGCAGTTCTTC
D gene: NA
J gene: TRBJ2-1
clone size: NA
V gene: TRBV11-2

CDR3 protein: CASRARGLREKLFF
CDR3 DNA: TGTGCCAGCAGGGCACGGGGTCTGCGCGAAAAACTGTTTTTT
D gene: NA
J gene: TRBJ1-4
clone size: few
V gene: TRBV27

CDR3 protein: CASSLTLGLAETSYEQYF
CDR3 DNA: TGTGCCAGCAGCTTAACCCTCGGACTAGCGGAGACTTCCTACGAGCAGTACTTC
D gene: TRBD2
J gene: TRBJ2-7
clone size: NA
V gene: TRBV11-2

CDR3 protein: CASSLSWSGLGTGELFF
CDR3 DNA: TGTGCCAGCAGTTTATCGTGGTCGGGCCTGGGCACCGGGGAGCTGTTTTTT
D gene: NA
J gene: TRBJ2-2
clone size: large
V gene: TRBV27

CDR3 protein: CASSFGRGPGTQYF
CDR3 DNA: TGTGCCAGCAGTTTCGGCAGGGGGCCAGGTACGCAGTATTTT
D gene: TRBD1
J gene: TRBJ2-3
clone size: NA
V gene: TRBV27

CDR3 protein: CASSQETSGQETQYF
CDR3 DNA: TGTGCCAGCAGCCAAGAAACAAGCGGCCAAGAGACCCAGTACTTC
D gene: NA
J gene: TRBJ2-5
clone size: NA
V gene: TRBV4-2

CDR3 protein: CSVEVRMDDGYTF
CDR3 DNA: TGCAGCGTTGAGGTCAGGATGGACGACGGCTACACCTTC
D gene: NA
J gene: TRBJ1-2
clone size: NA
V gene: TRBV29-1

CDR3 protein: CASTRQAVPRDQYF
CDR3 DNA: TGTGCCAGCACCCGACAGGCCGTACCAAGAGACCAGTACTTC
D gene: NA
J gene: TRBJ2-5
clone size: few
V gene: TRBV9

CDR3 protein: CASSKLTGGSTDTQYF
CDR3 DNA: TGTGCCAGTAGCAAACTTACAGGGGGGAGCACAGATACGCAGTATTTT
D gene: TRBD1
J gene: TRBJ2-3
clone size: NA
V gene: TRBV19

CDR3 protein: CASSLVWDGLFKETQYF
CDR3 DNA: TGTGCCAGCAGCTTAGTTTGGGACGGCCTGTTCAAAGAGACCCAGTACTTC
D gene: NA
J gene: TRBJ2-5
clone size: NA
V gene: TRBV7-8

CDR3 protein: CASSQEGRRGEQFF
CDR3 DNA: TGCGCCAGCAGCCAAGAGGGGCGGAGGGGTGAGCAGTTCTTC
D gene: NA
J gene: TRBJ2-1
clone size: once
V gene: TRBV4-3

CDR3 protein: CASSFAWIPEAFF
CDR3 DNA: TGTGCCAGCAGCTTCGCGTGGATACCTGAAGCTTTCTTT
D gene: NA
J gene: TRBJ1-1
clone size: few
V gene: TRBV2

CDR3 protein: CASSLMGPGYIQYF
CDR3 DNA: TGTGCCAGCAGTTTAATGGGCCCCGGATACATTCAGTACTTC
D gene: NA
J gene: TRBJ2-4
clone size: NA
V gene: TRBV27

CDR3 protein: CASSVDPDDRPSGANVLTF
CDR3 DNA: TGTGCCAGCAGCGTAGATCCCGACGACCGACCCTCTGGGGCCAACGTCCTGACTTTC
D gene: NA
J gene: TRBJ2-6
clone size: large
V gene: TRBV9

CDR3 protein: CASSPTGSFLPQHF
CDR3 DNA: TGTGCCAGCAGTCCGACAGGGAGTTTTCTGCCCCAGCATTTT
D gene: TRBD1
J gene: TRBJ1-5
clone size: NA
V gene: TRBV27

CDR3 protein: CASSFGTSGRGEYF
CDR3 DNA: TGTGCCAGCAGCTTCGGGACTAGCGGGAGGGGGGAGTACTTC
D gene: TRBD2
J gene: TRBJ2-7
clone size: NA
V gene: TRBV13

CDR3 protein: CASSVAYSDTQYF
CDR3 DNA: TGTGCCAGCAGCGTAGCTTATTCAGATACGCAGTATTTT
D gene: NA
J gene: TRBJ2-3
clone size: NA
V gene: TRBV9

CDR3 protein: CASSTPLLGTGWGELFF
CDR3 DNA: TGTGCCAGCAGTACGCCTCTGCTCGGGACAGGGTGGGGGGAGCTGTTTTTT
D gene: TRBD1
J gene: TRBJ2-2
clone size: NA
V gene: TRBV28

CDR3 protein: CASGGFGTSVNEQFF
CDR3 DNA: TGTGCCAGCGGGGGGTTTGGGACTAGCGTAAATGAGCAGTTCTTC
D gene: TRBD2
J gene: TRBJ2-1
clone size: NA
V gene: TRBV6-1

CDR3 protein: CASSRGLRPQHF
CDR3 DNA: TGTGCCAGCAGCCGGGGACTACGGCCCCAGCATTTT
D gene: NA
J gene: TRBJ1-5
clone size: NA
V gene: TRBV7-9

CDR3 protein: CAWSLQGGGELFF
CDR3 DNA: TGTGCCTGGAGTCTCCAGGGAGGCGGGGAGCTGTTTTTT
D gene: NA
J gene: TRBJ2-2
clone size: NA
V gene: TRBV30

CDR3 protein: CASSVVPAGDGGGTGELFF
CDR3 DNA: TGTGCCAGCAGCGTAGTTCCAGCGGGAGATGGGGGGGGCACCGGGGAGCTGTTTTTT
D gene: TRBD2
J gene: TRBJ2-2
clone size: large
V gene: TRBV9

CDR3 protein: CASSFVTSGSDEQFF
CDR3 DNA: TGCGCCAGCAGCTTTGTGACTAGCGGGAGTGATGAGCAGTTCTTC
D gene: TRBD2
J gene: TRBJ2-1
clone size: NA
V gene: TRBV5-1

CDR3 protein: CASSSTGVKELFF
CDR3 DNA: TGTGCCAGCAGCAGTACCGGGGTGAAGGAGCTGTTTTTT
D gene: NA
J gene: TRBJ2-2
clone size: NA
V gene: TRBV7-2

CDR3 protein: CASSESGDGTGELFF
CDR3 DNA: TGTGCCAGCAGTGAATCAGGGGACGGCACCGGGGAGCTGTTTTTT
D gene: NA
J gene: TRBJ2-2
clone size: medium-sized
V gene: TRBV6-4

CDR3 protein: CSVGGFGVGYTF
CDR3 DNA: TGCAGCGTTGGAGGGTTTGGGGTTGGCTACACCTTC
D gene: NA
J gene: TRBJ1-2
clone size: once
V gene: TRBV29-1

CDR3 protein: CASSFGEGGYEQYF
CDR3 DNA: TGTGCCAGCAGCTTCGGTGAGGGGGGCTACGAGCAGTACTTC
D gene: NA
J gene: TRBJ2-7
clone size: NA
V gene: TRBV5-6

CDR3 protein: CASSSGLAGHQETQYF
CDR3 DNA: TGTGCCAGCAGCTCTGGACTAGCGGGGCACCAAGAGACCCAGTACTTC
D gene: TRBD2
J gene: TRBJ2-5
clone size: NA
V gene: TRBV7-2

CDR3 protein: CASSLAGTYNEQFF
CDR3 DNA: TGTGCCAGCAGTTTAGCGGGTACCTACAATGAGCAGTTCTTC
D gene: NA
J gene: TRBJ2-1
clone size: NA
V gene: TRBV27

CDR3 protein: CASSARQIQETQYF
CDR3 DNA: TGTGCCAGCAGCGCTAGACAGATCCAAGAGACCCAGTACTTC
D gene: NA
J gene: TRBJ2-5
clone size: NA
V gene: TRBV14